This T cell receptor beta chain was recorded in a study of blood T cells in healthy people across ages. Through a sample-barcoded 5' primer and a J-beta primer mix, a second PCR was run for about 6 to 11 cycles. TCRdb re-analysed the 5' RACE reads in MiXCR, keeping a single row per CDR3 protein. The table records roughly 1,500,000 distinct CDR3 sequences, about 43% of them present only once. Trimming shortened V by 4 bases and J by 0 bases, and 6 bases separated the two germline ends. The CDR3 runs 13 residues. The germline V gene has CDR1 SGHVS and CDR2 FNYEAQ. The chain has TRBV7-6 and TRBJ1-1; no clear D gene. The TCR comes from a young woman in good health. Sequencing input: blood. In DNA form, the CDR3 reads TGTGCCAGCAGCTGGGATATGAACACTGAAGCTTTCTTT. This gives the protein CASSWDMNTEAFF. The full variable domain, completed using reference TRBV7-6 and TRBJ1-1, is GAGVSQSPRYKVTKRGQDVALRCDPISGHVSLYWYRQALGQGPEFLTYFNYEAQQDKSGLPNDRFSAERPEGSISTLTIQRTEQRDSAMYRCASSWDMNTEAFFGQGTRLTVV.